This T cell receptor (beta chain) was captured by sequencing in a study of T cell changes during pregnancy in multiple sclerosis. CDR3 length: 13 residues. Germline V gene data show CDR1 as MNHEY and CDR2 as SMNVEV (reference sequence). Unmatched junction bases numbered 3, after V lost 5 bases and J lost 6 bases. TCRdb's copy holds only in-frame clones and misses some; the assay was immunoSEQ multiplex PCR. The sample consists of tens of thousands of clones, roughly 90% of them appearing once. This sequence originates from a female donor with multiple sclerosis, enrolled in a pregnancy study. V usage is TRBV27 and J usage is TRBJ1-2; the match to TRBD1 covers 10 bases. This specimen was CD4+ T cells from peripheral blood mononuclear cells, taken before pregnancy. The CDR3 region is CASSRQGADGYTF. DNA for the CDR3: TGTGCCAGCAGTCGACAGGGGGCGGATGGCTACACCTTC.